This T cell receptor beta chain was identified during a study of cytomegalovirus exposure and HLA in healthy donors. Study-wide points: The study listed approximately 160 cytomegalovirus-associated TCR beta chains.

A multiplex PCR was run with 60 Vbeta primers and 13 Jbeta primers. Libraries were prepared by immunoSEQ multiplex PCR; TCRdb keeps only in-frame clonotypes and omits some of them. This sample has about 140,000 clones, with around 82% found just once. About this clone itself: The antigen remains undetermined.

The sequence was collected from a female donor in good health and CMV-seronegative. Sequencing was done on a sample of PBMCs.

The CDR3 spells CATSRRLTEAGVKYNEQFF. The CDR3 region has the DNA TGTGCCACCAGCAGAAGACTAACTGAAGCGGGAGTCAAGTACAATGAGCAGTTCTTC. This chain joins TRBV15 and TRBJ2-1; 8 bases agree with TRBD2. The CDR3 has 19 amino acids. J gave up 4 bases and V 2 bases, and 16 bases lay outside the gene matches. Per the germline V gene, CDR1 is LNHNV and CDR2 is YYDKDF (reference sequence).